One and the same sample provided the 15 T cell receptor beta chains below, sequenced in a study of T cell responses to AZD1222 COVID-19 vaccine. The method was immunoSEQ multiplex PCR; TCRdb's version includes in-frame clones alone and lacks a portion of them. The data show about 180,000 clones, 90% to 95% seen once. Material: peripheral blood, obtained 28 days after the second AZD1222 dose. The receptors stem from an adult who received the AZD1222 COVID-19 vaccine.

The chain carries TRBV11-1 and TRBJ2-5; no firm D call. The ends were cut back, 1 base at V and 2 bases at J, with 8 bases in the middle. The CDR3 is made up of 14 amino acids. Germline V CDR1 and CDR2: SGHAT, FQDESV (reference sequence). The CDR3 loop is CASSLETRQETQYF. The CDR3 bases are TGTGCCAGCAGCTTAGAAACAAGGCAAGAGACCCAGTACTTC.

The chain links TRBV11-2 to TRBJ1-2; D might be TRBD1 (5 bases). This CDR3 is built from 15 residues. The V and J ends lost 1 base and 0 bases respectively, with 9 bases between them. Germline V gives CDR1 SGHAT, CDR2 FQNNGV. The CDR3 sequence is CASSLVARANYGYTF. The CDR3 DNA is TGTGCCAGCAGCTTAGTGGCCAGGGCTAACTATGGCTACACCTTC.

This clone was counted a single time. The chain uses TRBV9 and TRBJ2-3; 9 bases map to TRBD1. Germline trimming cut 6 bases from V and 4 bases from J; bases unmatched to any gene: 6. Germline values: CDR1 SGDLS, CDR2 YYNGEE. This CDR3 has 14 amino acids. The CDR3 bases are TGTGCCAGCAACAGGGGGCACGGTCCAGATACGCAGTATTTT. It translates to CASNRGHGPDTQYF.

J is TRBJ1-1 and V is TRBV11-3, with D perhaps TRBD1 (5 bases). V lost 0 bases and J 11 bases, leaving 10 bases between the germline ends. This CDR3 has 12 residues. Germline V CDR1 and CDR2: SGHNT, YENEEA. The CDR3, as DNA: TGTGCCAGCAGCTTAGACCTGGGGCACGCTTTCTTT. It specifies CASSLDLGHAFF.

This chain uses TRBV6-1 with TRBJ1-5; D remains unclear. The germline gives CDR1 MNHNS, CDR2 SASEGT. This CDR3 is built from 14 residues. V was cut by 0 bases and J by 6 bases, with 9 bases left in between. CDR3 sequence: CASSEAYGVQPQHF. As DNA, the CDR3 is TGTGCCAGCAGTGAAGCGTACGGGGTTCAGCCCCAGCATTTT.

The genes are TRBV12-5 and TRBJ2-1; 10 bases map to TRBD1. Germline V lookup: CDR1 LGHNT, CDR2 FRNRAP. The CDR3 has 15 residues. Losses at the gene ends were 3 bases for V and 4 bases for J; bases not matched to a gene: 3. In DNA form, the CDR3 reads TGTGCTAGTGGTTTAGGACAGGGGGTTTACAATGAGCAGTTCTTC. Amino acid sequence: CASGLGQGVYNEQFF.

This clone came up once. The V gene is TRBV9, the J gene TRBJ1-2; no reliable D call. Germline values: CDR1 SGDLS, CDR2 YYNGEE. V lost 6 bases, J lost 1 base, and 16 bases lay in between. The CDR3 consists of 15 residues. CDR3 sequence reads: CASTPGVKDNYGYTF. The CDR3 nucleotides are TGTGCCAGCACCCCTGGGGTAAAAGATAACTATGGCTACACCTTC.

V is TRBV3-1 (or the pseudogene TRBV3-2) and J is TRBJ2-3, with 14 bases that match TRBD2. The germline CDR1 and CDR2 sequences are LGHDT and YNNKEL (reference sequence). CDR3 length: 18 amino acids. The V and J ends lost 1 base and 2 bases, in that order; junction bases with no gene match: 5. In nucleotides, the CDR3 is TGTGCCAGCAGCCAAGTAGTGACTAGCGGGAGGGCCACAGATACGCAGTATTTT. It encodes CASSQVVTSGRATDTQYF.

The chain carries TRBV7-9 and TRBJ2-3; D is ambiguous. V lost 1 base, J lost 4 bases, and 3 bases lay in between. The CDR3 has 12 amino acids. CDR1 is SEHNR and CDR2 is FQNEAQ in the germline V gene (reference sequence). CDR3 amino acids: CASSLEADTQYF. The CDR3 DNA sequence: TGTGCCAGCAGCTTAGAGGCAGATACGCAGTATTTT.

The J gene is TRBJ2-5, the V gene TRBV28, with a possible D match to TRBD1 (6 bases). Per the germline V gene, CDR1 is MDHEN and CDR2 is SYDVKM. The CDR3 consists of 14 residues. With 6 bases removed from V and 5 bases from J, the gap between germline ends came to 16 bases. The CDR3 DNA sequence: TGTGCCAGCAGAATAACAGGGCCCCCGGAGACCCAGTACTTC. This encodes CASRITGPPETQYF.

The chain employs TRBV7-2 and TRBJ1-2; D perhaps matches TRBD1 (6 bases). This CDR3 has 16 amino acids. The germline CDR1 and CDR2 sequences are SGHTA and FQGNSA. Trimming stripped 5 bases from V and 7 bases from J, with 23 bases between. In DNA form, the CDR3 reads TGTGCCAGCAGCCCGAACCTGACAGGTCGGCCGGCTGGCTACACCTTC. As protein: CASSPNLTGRPAGYTF.

This chain uses TRBV5-1 with TRBJ1-2, with TRBD1 matching 8 bases. CDR3 length equals 17 residues. The J segment lost 1 base and the V segment lost 0 bases, leaving 8 bases of the junction unmatched. Germline V gene lookup returns CDR1 SGHRS and CDR2 YFSETQ. The DNA of the CDR3 is TGCGCCAGCAGCTTGGGGAAGGACAGGGAATATAACTATGGCTACACCTTC. It specifies CASSLGKDREYNYGYTF.

The chain combines TRBV5-1 with TRBJ2-3; 7 bases align to TRBD2. V trimming: 0 bases; J trimming: 6 bases; junction bases outside the gene matches: 7. Germline V lookup: CDR1 SGHRS, CDR2 YFSETQ. CDR3 length: 15 residues. The CDR3 is CASSLDGTIPDTQYF. CDR3 nucleotide sequence: TGCGCCAGCAGCTTGGATGGGACTATCCCCGATACGCAGTATTTT.

The rearrangement joins TRBV6-4 to TRBJ2-7; the match to TRBD1 covers 10 bases. V was clipped by 4 bases and J by 0 bases; unmatched bases: 12. The germline gives CDR1 MRHNA, CDR2 SNTAGT. This CDR3 comprises 18 residues. The CDR3 nucleotides read TGTGCCAGCAGTGTCTCTATGGACAGGGGGGCCAACTCCTACGAGCAGTACTTC. Translating it yields CASSVSMDRGANSYEQYF.

V and J are TRBV27 and TRBJ2-7; D is undetermined. The V end was cut by 6 bases, the J end by 0 bases, with 6 bases between. CDR3 length: 12 residues. Germline assignment: CDR1 MNHEY and CDR2 SMNVEV (reference sequence). CDR3 in amino acids: CASSSTSYEQYF. As DNA, the CDR3 is TGTGCCAGCAGCTCTACCTCCTACGAGCAGTACTTC.